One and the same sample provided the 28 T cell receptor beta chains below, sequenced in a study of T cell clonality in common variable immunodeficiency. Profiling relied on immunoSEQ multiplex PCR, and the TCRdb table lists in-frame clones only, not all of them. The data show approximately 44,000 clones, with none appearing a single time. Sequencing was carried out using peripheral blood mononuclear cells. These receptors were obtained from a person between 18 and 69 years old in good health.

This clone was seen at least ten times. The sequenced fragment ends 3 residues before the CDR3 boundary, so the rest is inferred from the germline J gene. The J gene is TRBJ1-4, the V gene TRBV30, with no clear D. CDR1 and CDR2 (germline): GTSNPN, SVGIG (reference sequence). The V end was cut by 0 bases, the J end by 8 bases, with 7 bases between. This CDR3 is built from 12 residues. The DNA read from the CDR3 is TGTGCCTGGAGTGTACCGGGGGAAAAA. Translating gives CAWSVPGEK. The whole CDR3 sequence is CAWSVPGEKLFF.

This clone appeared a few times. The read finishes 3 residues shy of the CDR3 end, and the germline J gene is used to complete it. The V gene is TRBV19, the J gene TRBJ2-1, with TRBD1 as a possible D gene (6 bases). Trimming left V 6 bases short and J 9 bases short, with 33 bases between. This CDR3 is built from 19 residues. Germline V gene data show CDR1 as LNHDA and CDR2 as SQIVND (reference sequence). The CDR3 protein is CASRTTGRTIPGPLGEQFF. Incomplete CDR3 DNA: TGTGCCAGTAGGACGACAGGTCGAACTATACCGGGACCCTTGGGTGAG. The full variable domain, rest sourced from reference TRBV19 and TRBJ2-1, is DGGITQSPKYLFRKEGQNVTLSCEQNLNHDAMYWYRQDPGQGLRLIYYSQIVNDFQKGDIAEGYSVSREKKESFPLTVTSAQKNPTAFYLCASRTTGRTIPGPLGEQFFGPGTRLTVL.

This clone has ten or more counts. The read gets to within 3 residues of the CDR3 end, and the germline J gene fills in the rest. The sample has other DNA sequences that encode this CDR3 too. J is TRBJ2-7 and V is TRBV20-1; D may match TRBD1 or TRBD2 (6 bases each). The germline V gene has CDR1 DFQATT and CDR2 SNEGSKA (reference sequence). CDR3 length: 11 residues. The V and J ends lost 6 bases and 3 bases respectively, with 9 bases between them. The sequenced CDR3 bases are TGCAGTGCGCGGGACAACTACGAG. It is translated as CSARDNYE. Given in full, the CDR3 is CSARDNYEQYF.

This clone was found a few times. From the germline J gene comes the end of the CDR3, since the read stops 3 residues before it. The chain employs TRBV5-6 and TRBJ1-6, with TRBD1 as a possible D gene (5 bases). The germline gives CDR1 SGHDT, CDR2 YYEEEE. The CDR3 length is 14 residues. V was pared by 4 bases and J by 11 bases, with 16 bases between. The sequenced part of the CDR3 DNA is TGTGCCAGCAGCCCCGGGACTTTGGGGGCACCC. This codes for CASSPGTLGAP. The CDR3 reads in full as CASSPGTLGAPLHF.

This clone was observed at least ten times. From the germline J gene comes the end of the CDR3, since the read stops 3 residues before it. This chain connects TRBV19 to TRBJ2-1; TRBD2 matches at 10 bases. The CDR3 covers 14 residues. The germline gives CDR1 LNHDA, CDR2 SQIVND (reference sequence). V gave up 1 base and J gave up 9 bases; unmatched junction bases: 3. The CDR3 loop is CASSIGASGSEQFF. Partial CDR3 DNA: TGTGCCAGTAGTATAGGAGCTAGCGGGAGTGAG.

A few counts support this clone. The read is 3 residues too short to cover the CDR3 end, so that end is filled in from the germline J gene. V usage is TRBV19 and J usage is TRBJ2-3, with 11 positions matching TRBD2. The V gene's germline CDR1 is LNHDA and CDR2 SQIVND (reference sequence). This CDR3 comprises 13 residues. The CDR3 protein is CASKLAGVETQYF. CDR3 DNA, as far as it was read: TGTGCCAGTAAACTAGCGGGGGTAGAGACG.

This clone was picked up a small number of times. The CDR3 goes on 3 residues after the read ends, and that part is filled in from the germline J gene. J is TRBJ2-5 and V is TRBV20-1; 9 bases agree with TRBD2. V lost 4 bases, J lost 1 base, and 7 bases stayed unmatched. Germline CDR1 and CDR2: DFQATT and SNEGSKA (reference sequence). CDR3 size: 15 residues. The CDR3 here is CSATAAGGSQETQYF. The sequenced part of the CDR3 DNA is TGCAGTGCTACGGCAGCGGGGGGCAGCCAAGAGACC.

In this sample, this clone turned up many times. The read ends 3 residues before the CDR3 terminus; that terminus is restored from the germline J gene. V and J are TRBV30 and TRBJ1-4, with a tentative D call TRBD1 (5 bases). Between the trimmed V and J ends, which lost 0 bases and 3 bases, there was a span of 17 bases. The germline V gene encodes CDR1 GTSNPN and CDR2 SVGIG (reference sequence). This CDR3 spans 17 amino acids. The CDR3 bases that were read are TGTGCCTGGAGTGTAGGCCTCATGGACATATCTAATGAAAAA. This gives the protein CAWSVGLMDISNEK. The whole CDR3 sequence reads CAWSVGLMDISNEKLFF.

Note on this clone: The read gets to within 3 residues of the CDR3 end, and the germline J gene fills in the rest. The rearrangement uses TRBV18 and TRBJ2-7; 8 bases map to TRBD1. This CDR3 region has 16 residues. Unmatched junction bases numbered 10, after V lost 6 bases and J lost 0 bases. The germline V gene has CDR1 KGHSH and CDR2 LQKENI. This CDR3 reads CASSHTRTGSSYEQYF. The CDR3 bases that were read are TGTGCCAGCTCGCACACCCGGACAGGGAGCTCCTACGAG. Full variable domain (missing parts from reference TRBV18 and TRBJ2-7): NAGVMQNPRHLVRRRGQEARLRCSPMKGHSHVYWYRQLPEEGLKFMVYLQKENIIDESGMPKERFSAEFPKEGPSILRIQQVVRGDSAAYFCASSHTRTGSSYEQYFGPGTRLTVT.

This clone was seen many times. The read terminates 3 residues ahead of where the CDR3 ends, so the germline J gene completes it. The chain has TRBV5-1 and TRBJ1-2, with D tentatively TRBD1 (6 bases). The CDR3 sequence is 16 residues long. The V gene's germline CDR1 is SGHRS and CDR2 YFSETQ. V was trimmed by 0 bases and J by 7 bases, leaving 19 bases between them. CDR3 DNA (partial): TGCGCCAGCAGCTTGGCCGCAGGGGATGGGGTCGGTGGC. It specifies CASSLAAGDGVGG. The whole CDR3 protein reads CASSLAAGDGVGGYTF.

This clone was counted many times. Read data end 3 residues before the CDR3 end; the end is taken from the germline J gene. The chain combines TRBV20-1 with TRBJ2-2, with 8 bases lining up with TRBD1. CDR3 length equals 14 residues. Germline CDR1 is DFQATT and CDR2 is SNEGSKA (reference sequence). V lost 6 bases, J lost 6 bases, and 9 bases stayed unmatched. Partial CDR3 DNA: TGCAGTGCCAAACAGGGGGTGGAATCCGGGGAG. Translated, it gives CSAKQGVESGE. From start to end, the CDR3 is CSAKQGVESGELFF.

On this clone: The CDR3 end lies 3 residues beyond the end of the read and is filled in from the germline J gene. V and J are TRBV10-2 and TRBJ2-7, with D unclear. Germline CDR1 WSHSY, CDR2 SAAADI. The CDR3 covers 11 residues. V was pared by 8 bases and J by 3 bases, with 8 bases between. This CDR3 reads CASRSFYEQYF. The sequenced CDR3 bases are TGCGCCAGCCGTAGCTTCTACGAG.

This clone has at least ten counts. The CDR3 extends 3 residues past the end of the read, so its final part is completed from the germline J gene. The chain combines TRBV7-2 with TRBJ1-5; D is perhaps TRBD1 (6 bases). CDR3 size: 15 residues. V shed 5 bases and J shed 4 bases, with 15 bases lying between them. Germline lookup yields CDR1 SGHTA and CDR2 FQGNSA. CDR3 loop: CASSPRRQANQPQHF. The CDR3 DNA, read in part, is TGTGCCAGCAGCCCGCGCCGACAGGCGAATCAGCCC.

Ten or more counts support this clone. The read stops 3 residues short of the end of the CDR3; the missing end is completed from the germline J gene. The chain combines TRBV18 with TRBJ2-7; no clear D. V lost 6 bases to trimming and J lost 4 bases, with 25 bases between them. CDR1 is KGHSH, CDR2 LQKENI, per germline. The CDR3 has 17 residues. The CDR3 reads CASSPTVPGSEEYEQYF. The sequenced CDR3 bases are TGTGCCAGCTCCCCGACCGTCCCAGGTAGTGAGGAATACGAG. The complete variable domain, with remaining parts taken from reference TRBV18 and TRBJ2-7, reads NAGVMQNPRHLVRRRGQEARLRCSPMKGHSHVYWYRQLPEEGLKFMVYLQKENIIDESGMPKERFSAEFPKEGPSILRIQQVVRGDSAAYFCASSPTVPGSEEYEQYFGPGTRLTVT.

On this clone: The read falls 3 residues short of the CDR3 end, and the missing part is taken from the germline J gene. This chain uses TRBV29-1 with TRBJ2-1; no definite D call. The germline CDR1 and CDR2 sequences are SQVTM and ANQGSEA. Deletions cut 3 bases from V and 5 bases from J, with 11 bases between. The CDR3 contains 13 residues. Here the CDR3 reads CSVDEVGHNEQFF. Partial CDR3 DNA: TGCAGCGTTGATGAAGTGGGCCACAATGAG.

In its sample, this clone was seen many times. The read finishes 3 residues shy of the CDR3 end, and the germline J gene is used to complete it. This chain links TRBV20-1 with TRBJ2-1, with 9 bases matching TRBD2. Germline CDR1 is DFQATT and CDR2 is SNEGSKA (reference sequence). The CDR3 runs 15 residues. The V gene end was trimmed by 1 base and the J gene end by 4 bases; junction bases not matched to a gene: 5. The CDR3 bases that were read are TGCAGTGCTAGAGTGATTAGCGGGAGTTACAATGAG. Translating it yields CSARVISGSYNE. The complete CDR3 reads CSARVISGSYNEQFF.

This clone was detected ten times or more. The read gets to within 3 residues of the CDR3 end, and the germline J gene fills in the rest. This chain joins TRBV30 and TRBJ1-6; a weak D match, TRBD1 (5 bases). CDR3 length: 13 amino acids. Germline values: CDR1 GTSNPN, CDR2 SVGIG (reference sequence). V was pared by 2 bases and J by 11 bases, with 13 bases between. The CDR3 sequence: CAWSLRQGTPLHF. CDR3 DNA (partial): TGTGCCTGGAGTTTGAGGCAGGGAACACCC.

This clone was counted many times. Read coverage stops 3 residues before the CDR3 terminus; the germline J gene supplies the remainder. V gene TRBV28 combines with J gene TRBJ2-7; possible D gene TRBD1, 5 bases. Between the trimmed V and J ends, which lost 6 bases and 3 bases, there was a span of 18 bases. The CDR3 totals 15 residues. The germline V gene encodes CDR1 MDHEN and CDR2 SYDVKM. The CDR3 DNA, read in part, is TGTGCCAGCAGCCCCACCCCCGACAGACACTACGAG. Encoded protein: CASSPTPDRHYE. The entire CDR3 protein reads CASSPTPDRHYEQYF.

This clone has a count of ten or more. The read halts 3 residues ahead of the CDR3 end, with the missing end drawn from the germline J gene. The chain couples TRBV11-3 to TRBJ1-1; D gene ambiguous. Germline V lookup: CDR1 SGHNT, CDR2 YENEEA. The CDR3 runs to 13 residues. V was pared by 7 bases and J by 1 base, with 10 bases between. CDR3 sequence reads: CASKKAGNTEAFF. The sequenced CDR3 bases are TGTGCCAGCAAGAAGGCGGGGAACACTGAA.

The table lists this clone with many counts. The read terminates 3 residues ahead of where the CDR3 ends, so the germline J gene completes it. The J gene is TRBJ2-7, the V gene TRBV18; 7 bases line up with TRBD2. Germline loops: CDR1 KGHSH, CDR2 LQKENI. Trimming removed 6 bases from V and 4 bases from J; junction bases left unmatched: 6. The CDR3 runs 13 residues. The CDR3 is CASSPGLVYEQYF. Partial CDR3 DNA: TGTGCCAGCTCGCCCGGACTAGTTTACGAG.

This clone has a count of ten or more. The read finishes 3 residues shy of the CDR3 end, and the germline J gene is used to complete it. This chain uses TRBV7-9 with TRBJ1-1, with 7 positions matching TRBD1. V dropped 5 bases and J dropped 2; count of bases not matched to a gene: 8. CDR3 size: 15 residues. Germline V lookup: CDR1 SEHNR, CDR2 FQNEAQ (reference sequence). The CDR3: CASSGQGQRNTEAFF. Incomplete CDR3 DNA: TGTGCCAGCAGCGGCCAGGGACAGCGAAACACTGAA.

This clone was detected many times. The CDR3 loop is CASSPQTGAPYGYTF. The sequenced part of the CDR3 DNA is TGTGCCAGCAGTCCTCAGACAGGGGCGCCCTATGGC. V is TRBV7-3 and J is TRBJ1-2; 8 bases are a match to TRBD1. The read halts 3 residues ahead of the CDR3 end, with the missing end drawn from the germline J gene. J gave up 4 bases and V 6 bases, and 10 bases lay outside the gene matches. The CDR3 is 15 residues long. CDR1 and CDR2 from the germline V gene are SGHTA and FQGTGA.

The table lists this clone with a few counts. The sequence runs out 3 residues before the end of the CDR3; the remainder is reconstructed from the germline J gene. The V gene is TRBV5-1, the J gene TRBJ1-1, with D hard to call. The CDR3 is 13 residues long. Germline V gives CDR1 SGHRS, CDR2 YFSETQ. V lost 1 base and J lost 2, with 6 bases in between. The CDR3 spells CASSLKANTEAFF. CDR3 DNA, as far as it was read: TGCGCCAGCAGCTTGAAGGCAAACACTGAA. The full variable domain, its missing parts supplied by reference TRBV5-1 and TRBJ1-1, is KAGVTQTPRYLIKTRGQQVTLSCSPISGHRSVSWYQQTPGQGLQFLFEYFSETQRNKGNFPGRFSGRQFSNSRSEMNVSTLELGDSALYLCASSLKANTEAFFGQGTRLTVV.

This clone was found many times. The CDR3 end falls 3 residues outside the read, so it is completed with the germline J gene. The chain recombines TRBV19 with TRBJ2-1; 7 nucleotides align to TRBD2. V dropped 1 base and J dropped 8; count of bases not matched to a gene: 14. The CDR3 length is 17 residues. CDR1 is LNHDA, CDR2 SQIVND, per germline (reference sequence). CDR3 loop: CASSIAGWGTKVYEQFF. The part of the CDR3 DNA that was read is TGTGCCAGTAGTATAGCGGGTTGGGGGACTAAGGTCTATGAG.

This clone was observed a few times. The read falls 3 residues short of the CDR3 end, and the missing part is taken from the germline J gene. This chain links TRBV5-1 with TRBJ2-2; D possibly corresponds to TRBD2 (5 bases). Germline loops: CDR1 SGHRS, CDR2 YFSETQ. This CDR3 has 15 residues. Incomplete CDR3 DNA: TGCGCCAGCAGCTTTACCGGGCTAGCTAATTCACCG. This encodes CASSFTGLANSP. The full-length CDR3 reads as CASSFTGLANSPLFF. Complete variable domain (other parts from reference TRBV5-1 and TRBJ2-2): KAGVTQTPRYLIKTRGQQVTLSCSPISGHRSVSWYQQTPGQGLQFLFEYFSETQRNKGNFPGRFSGRQFSNSRSEMNVSTLELGDSALYLCASSFTGLANSPLFFGEGSRLTVL.

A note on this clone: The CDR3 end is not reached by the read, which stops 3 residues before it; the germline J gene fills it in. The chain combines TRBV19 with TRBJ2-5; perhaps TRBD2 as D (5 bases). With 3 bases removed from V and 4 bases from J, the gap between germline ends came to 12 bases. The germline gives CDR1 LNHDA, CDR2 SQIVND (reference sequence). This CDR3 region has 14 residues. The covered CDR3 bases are TGTGCCAGTAGTATGGAGGCGGCCGGAGAGACC. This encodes CASSMEAAGET. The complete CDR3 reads CASSMEAAGETQYF.

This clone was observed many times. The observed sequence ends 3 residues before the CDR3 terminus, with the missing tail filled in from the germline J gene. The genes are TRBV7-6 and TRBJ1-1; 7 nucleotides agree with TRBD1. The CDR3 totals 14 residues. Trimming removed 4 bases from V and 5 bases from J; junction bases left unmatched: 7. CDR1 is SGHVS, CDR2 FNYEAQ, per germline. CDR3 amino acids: CASSSGQIWTEAFF. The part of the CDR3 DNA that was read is TGTGCCAGCAGCTCGGGACAGATCTGGACTGAA.

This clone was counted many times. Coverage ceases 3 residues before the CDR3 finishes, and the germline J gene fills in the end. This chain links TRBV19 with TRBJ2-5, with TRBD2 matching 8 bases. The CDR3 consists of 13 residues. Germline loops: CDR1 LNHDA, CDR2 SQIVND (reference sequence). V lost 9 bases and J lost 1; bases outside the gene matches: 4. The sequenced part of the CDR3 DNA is TGTGCCAGCGGACGGGGGGGCCAAGAGACC. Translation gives CASGRGGQET. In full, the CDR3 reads CASGRGGQETQYF.